This is a list of T cell receptor beta chains from one sample in a study of T cells in Graves' hyperthyroidism and ophthalmopathy. MiXCR was run by TCRdb on the multiplex PCR reads, yielding one entry per CDR3 protein. The sample has 800,000 or so distinct CDR3 sequences; more than 30% are singletons. The sample consisted of blood. The receptors originated from a man between 18 and 35 years old with Graves' hyperthyroidism. Each CDR3 is given with its conserved first and last residue. The D gene is left open where the match is weak. Clone size is stated in some rows and not others, as once, few, many or a class when expanded.

clone size: many
J gene: TRBJ1-6
D gene: .
V gene: TRBV12-3/TRBV12-4
CDR3 protein: CASSFQDRNSPLHF
CDR3 DNA: TGTGCCAGCAGTTTTCAGGACAGAAATTCACCCCTCCACTTT

clone size: many
J gene: TRBJ2-2
D gene: TRBD1
V gene: TRBV7-6
CDR3 protein: CASSTGVGELFF
CDR3 DNA: TGTGCCAGCAGCACAGGGGTCGGGGAGCTGTTTTTT

clone size: few
J gene: TRBJ1-1
D gene: .
V gene: TRBV7-9
CDR3 protein: CASTPESSVNEAFF
CDR3 DNA: TGTGCCAGCACCCCCGAATCTTCGGTCAATGAAGCTTTCTTT

clone size: many
J gene: TRBJ2-5
D gene: .
V gene: TRBV29-1
CDR3 protein: CSVPTGQLQETQYF
CDR3 DNA: TGCAGCGTACCGACCGGACAGCTCCAAGAGACCCAGTACTTC

clone size: .
J gene: TRBJ2-7
D gene: .
V gene: TRBV7-6
CDR3 protein: CASSSRDSAYEQYF
CDR3 DNA: TGTGCCAGCAGCTCCAGGGACTCCGCCTACGAGCAGTACTTC

clone size: many
J gene: TRBJ1-5
D gene: TRBD1
V gene: TRBV2
CDR3 protein: CASISQGPRFQPQHF
CDR3 DNA: TGTGCCAGCATCTCACAGGGGCCGCGGTTCCAGCCCCAGCATTTT

clone size: .
J gene: TRBJ1-5
D gene: TRBD1
V gene: TRBV6-1
CDR3 protein: CASRFRDRDNQPRHF
CDR3 DNA: TGTGCCAGCAGGTTCCGGGACAGAGACAATCAGCCCCGGCATTTT

clone size: .
J gene: TRBJ2-7
D gene: .
V gene: TRBV20-1
CDR3 protein: CSAPPDGSSYEQYF
CDR3 DNA: TGCAGTGCCCCCCCCGACGGTAGCTCCTACGAGCAGTACTTC

clone size: many
J gene: TRBJ2-5
D gene: .
V gene: TRBV7-8
CDR3 protein: CASSPRDAGETQYF
CDR3 DNA: TGTGCCAGCAGCCCGCGGGATGCGGGAGAGACCCAGTACTTC

clone size: .
J gene: TRBJ1-4
D gene: TRBD1
V gene: TRBV7-2
CDR3 protein: CASSQATGQGSKLFF
CDR3 DNA: TGTGCCAGCAGCCAAGCAACCGGACAGGGGAGCAAACTGTTTTTT

clone size: .
J gene: TRBJ1-6
D gene: .
V gene: TRBV12-3/TRBV12-4
CDR3 protein: CASSFLRPLRDSPLHF
CDR3 DNA: TGTGCCAGCAGTTTCCTCAGGCCCCTGCGGGATTCACCCCTCCACTTT

clone size: many
J gene: TRBJ1-1
D gene: .
V gene: TRBV10-2
CDR3 protein: CASSPDDWGAFF
CDR3 DNA: TGCGCCAGCAGCCCCGACGACTGGGGTGCTTTCTTT

clone size: many
J gene: TRBJ2-2
D gene: .
V gene: TRBV29-1
CDR3 protein: CSVTTASGELFF
CDR3 DNA: TGCAGCGTCACGACAGCCAGCGGGGAGCTGTTTTTT

clone size: .
J gene: TRBJ2-2
D gene: .
V gene: TRBV20-1
CDR3 protein: CSATKYTGELFF
CDR3 DNA: TGCAGTGCTACCAAATACACCGGGGAGCTGTTTTTT

clone size: .
J gene: TRBJ2-5
D gene: .
V gene: TRBV20-1
CDR3 protein: CSASNGGTFEETQYF
CDR3 DNA: TGCAGTGCTAGTAACGGTGGGACCTTCGAAGAGACCCAGTACTTC

clone size: many
J gene: TRBJ1-1
D gene: TRBD1
V gene: TRBV10-3
CDR3 protein: CAIRDRDDAEAFF
CDR3 DNA: TGTGCCATCAGGGACAGGGACGACGCTGAAGCTTTCTTT

clone size: .
J gene: TRBJ1-3
D gene: .
V gene: TRBV19
CDR3 protein: CASTLRYTIYF
CDR3 DNA: TGTGCCAGTACCCTACGGTACACCATATATTTT

clone size: few
J gene: TRBJ2-7
D gene: .
V gene: TRBV7-2
CDR3 protein: CASTRISSYEQYF
CDR3 DNA: TGTGCCAGCACCCGTATCTCCTCCTACGAGCAGTACTTC

clone size: many
J gene: TRBJ2-7
D gene: .
V gene: TRBV25-1
CDR3 protein: CASSDSPSGEQYF
CDR3 DNA: TGTGCCAGCAGTGATTCCCCCTCTGGAGAGCAGTACTTC

clone size: few
J gene: TRBJ1-4
D gene: .
V gene: TRBV7-2
CDR3 protein: CASSALKGKKLFF
CDR3 DNA: TGTGCCAGCAGCGCATTGAAGGGGAAAAAACTGTTTTTT

clone size: .
J gene: TRBJ2-5
D gene: TRBD2
V gene: TRBV4-2
CDR3 protein: CASSQEWSGRASETQYF
CDR3 DNA: TGTGCCAGCAGCCAAGAATGGTCCGGGAGGGCCTCAGAGACCCAGTACTTC

clone size: .
J gene: TRBJ2-5
D gene: .
V gene: TRBV11-2
CDR3 protein: CASSLRGIRREETQYF
CDR3 DNA: TGTGCCAGCAGCTTAAGGGGAATCAGGAGAGAAGAGACCCAGTACTTC

clone size: few
J gene: TRBJ2-7
D gene: TRBD2
V gene: TRBV15
CDR3 protein: CATSRAGGGQLAYEQYF
CDR3 DNA: TGTGCCACCAGCAGAGCCGGGGGGGGCCAGCTAGCCTACGAGCAGTACTTC

clone size: .
J gene: TRBJ2-6
D gene: .
V gene: TRBV7-2
CDR3 protein: CASRSSRGAGANVLTF
CDR3 DNA: TGTGCCAGCAGATCCAGCCGGGGGGCCGGGGCCAACGTCCTGACTTTC

clone size: .
J gene: TRBJ1-1
D gene: .
V gene: TRBV7-2
CDR3 protein: CASSNSILNTEAFF
CDR3 DNA: TGTGCCAGCAGTAACAGCATTTTGAACACTGAAGCTTTCTTT

clone size: .
J gene: TRBJ1-2
D gene: .
V gene: TRBV9
CDR3 protein: CASSVGGGRSYGYTF
CDR3 DNA: TGTGCCAGCAGCGTAGGGGGGGGTCGTTCCTATGGCTACACCTTC

clone size: many
J gene: TRBJ2-7
D gene: TRBD1
V gene: TRBV19
CDR3 protein: CASSGQVTYEQYF
CDR3 DNA: TGTGCCAGTAGTGGACAGGTAACCTACGAGCAGTACTTC

clone size: .
J gene: TRBJ1-4
D gene: .
V gene: TRBV6-1
CDR3 protein: CASNERRVGTNEKLFF
CDR3 DNA: TGTGCCAGCAACGAAAGGAGGGTGGGCACTAATGAAAAACTGTTTTTT

clone size: many
J gene: TRBJ1-5
D gene: .
V gene: TRBV10-2
CDR3 protein: CASSDGQVVNQPQHF
CDR3 DNA: TGCGCCAGCAGTGACGGGCAGGTCGTAAATCAGCCCCAGCATTTT

clone size: .
J gene: TRBJ1-6
D gene: .
V gene: TRBV25-1
CDR3 protein: CASLDLYSPLHF
CDR3 DNA: TGTGCCAGCTTAGATCTCTATTCACCCCTCCACTTT

clone size: .
J gene: TRBJ2-7
D gene: .
V gene: TRBV20-1
CDR3 protein: CSARGQGNYEQYF
CDR3 DNA: TGCAGTGCTAGAGGTCAGGGCAACTACGAGCAGTACTTC

clone size: .
J gene: TRBJ1-5
D gene: TRBD1
V gene: TRBV20-1
CDR3 protein: CSARQGTSNQPQHF
CDR3 DNA: TGCAGTGCCAGACAGGGGACCAGCAATCAGCCCCAACATTTT

clone size: many
J gene: TRBJ1-4
D gene: .
V gene: TRBV2
CDR3 protein: CASRQWDMELFF
CDR3 DNA: TGTGCCAGTCGACAGTGGGACATGGAACTGTTTTTT

clone size: many
J gene: TRBJ1-5
D gene: TRBD1
V gene: TRBV12-3/TRBV12-4
CDR3 protein: CASSLKGAGNQPQHF
CDR3 DNA: TGTGCCAGCAGTTTAAAGGGGGCAGGCAATCAGCCCCAGCATTTT

clone size: .
J gene: TRBJ1-2
D gene: .
V gene: TRBV29-1
CDR3 protein: CSGSDYGYTF
CDR3 DNA: TGCAGCGGTTCGGACTATGGCTACACCTTC

clone size: .
J gene: TRBJ2-7
D gene: TRBD2
V gene: TRBV7-6
CDR3 protein: CASSSLLGLAAYEQYF
CDR3 DNA: TGTGCCAGCAGCTCTCTACTCGGACTAGCGGCCTACGAGCAGTACTTC

clone size: many
J gene: TRBJ2-5
D gene: TRBD2
V gene: TRBV2
CDR3 protein: CASNSGRGQETQYF
CDR3 DNA: TGTGCCAGCAATTCGGGGAGGGGCCAAGAGACCCAGTACTTC

clone size: few
J gene: TRBJ2-7
D gene: TRBD2
V gene: TRBV7-9
CDR3 protein: CASSLGGWSEQYF
CDR3 DNA: TGTGCCAGCAGCCTGGGAGGGTGGAGCGAGCAGTACTTC

clone size: .
J gene: TRBJ2-5
D gene: .
V gene: TRBV28
CDR3 protein: CASTPSRGTEETQYF
CDR3 DNA: TGTGCCAGCACCCCAAGCAGGGGAACAGAAGAGACCCAGTACTTC

clone size: .
J gene: TRBJ1-1
D gene: TRBD1
V gene: TRBV7-6
CDR3 protein: CASSFRQGSTTEAFF
CDR3 DNA: TGTGCCAGCAGCTTCCGACAGGGAAGTACGACTGAAGCTTTCTTT

clone size: many
J gene: TRBJ2-5
D gene: TRBD1
V gene: TRBV20-1
CDR3 protein: CSTTGSDETQYF
CDR3 DNA: TGCAGTACGACAGGGTCCGACGAGACCCAGTACTTC

clone size: many
J gene: TRBJ2-2
D gene: TRBD1
V gene: TRBV2
CDR3 protein: CASSEPGRGLTGELFF
CDR3 DNA: TGTGCCAGCAGTGAACCGGGCAGGGGGCTCACCGGGGAGCTGTTTTTT

clone size: .
J gene: TRBJ1-1
D gene: .
V gene: TRBV25-1
CDR3 protein: CASSARRQGNTEAFF
CDR3 DNA: TGTGCCAGCAGTGCTAGGCGTCAGGGGAACACTGAAGCTTTCTTT

clone size: many
J gene: TRBJ1-2
D gene: .
V gene: TRBV7-8
CDR3 protein: CASSLGTGRSYGYTF
CDR3 DNA: TGTGCCAGCAGCTTAGGAACAGGCCGTTCCTATGGCTACACCTTC

clone size: many
J gene: TRBJ2-5
D gene: .
V gene: TRBV7-2
CDR3 protein: CASSFRGSETQYF
CDR3 DNA: TGTGCCAGCAGCTTCCGGGGGTCAGAGACCCAGTACTTC

clone size: few
J gene: TRBJ2-5
D gene: .
V gene: TRBV12-3/TRBV12-4
CDR3 protein: CASSFEGALGQETQYF
CDR3 DNA: TGTGCCAGCAGTTTTGAGGGCGCCCTAGGGCAAGAGACCCAGTACTTC

clone size: once
J gene: TRBJ2-2
D gene: .
V gene: TRBV2
CDR3 protein: CASSSRGGVTGELFF
CDR3 DNA: TGTGCCAGCAGTTCCAGGGGGGGGGTGACCGGGGAGCTGTTTTTT

clone size: few
J gene: TRBJ1-5
D gene: TRBD1
V gene: TRBV20-1
CDR3 protein: CSAMEKTGALNQPQHF
CDR3 DNA: TGCAGTGCTATGGAGAAGACAGGGGCCCTCAATCAGCCCCAGCATTTT

clone size: many
J gene: TRBJ1-4
D gene: .
V gene: TRBV10-3
CDR3 protein: CAISGELREKLFF
CDR3 DNA: TGTGCCATCAGTGGTGAATTGAGAGAAAAACTGTTTTTT

clone size: .
J gene: TRBJ2-5
D gene: .
V gene: TRBV6-1
CDR3 protein: CASGRDNQETQYF
CDR3 DNA: TGTGCCAGCGGTAGGGACAACCAAGAGACCCAGTACTTC

clone size: .
J gene: TRBJ2-7
D gene: TRBD2
V gene: TRBV7-9
CDR3 protein: CASSHTSGGHEQYF
CDR3 DNA: TGTGCCAGCAGCCATACTAGCGGGGGGCACGAGCAGTACTTC

clone size: .
J gene: TRBJ1-2
D gene: .
V gene: TRBV29-1
CDR3 protein: CSVLRSTGTPSYGYTF
CDR3 DNA: TGCAGCGTTCTCCGGTCTACAGGGACACCTAGCTATGGCTACACCTTC

clone size: many
J gene: TRBJ1-1
D gene: .
V gene: TRBV9
CDR3 protein: CASSVGTMNTEAFF
CDR3 DNA: TGTGCCAGCAGCGTAGGGACAATGAACACTGAAGCTTTCTTT

clone size: .
J gene: TRBJ2-7
D gene: .
V gene: TRBV6-6
CDR3 protein: CASSYSGTPIYEQYF
CDR3 DNA: TGTGCCAGCAGTTACAGCGGGACACCTATCTACGAGCAGTACTTC